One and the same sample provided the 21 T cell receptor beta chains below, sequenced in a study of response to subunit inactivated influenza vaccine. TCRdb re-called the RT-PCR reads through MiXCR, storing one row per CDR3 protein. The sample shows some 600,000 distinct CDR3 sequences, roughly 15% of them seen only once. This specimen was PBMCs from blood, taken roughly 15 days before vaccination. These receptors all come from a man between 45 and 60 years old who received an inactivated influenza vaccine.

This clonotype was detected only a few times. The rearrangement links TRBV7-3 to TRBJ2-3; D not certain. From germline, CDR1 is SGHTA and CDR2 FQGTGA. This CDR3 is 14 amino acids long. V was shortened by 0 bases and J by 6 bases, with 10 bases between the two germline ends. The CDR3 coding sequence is TGTGCCAGCAGCTTAACTGGGGAAGGGGATACGCAGTATTTT. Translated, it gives CASSLTGEGDTQYF.

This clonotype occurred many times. The CDR3 DNA follows: TGTGCCAGCAGCTTACGACTAGCGGGCGGATTTAGCACAGATACGCAGTATTTT. Translating gives CASSLRLAGGFSTDTQYF. The chain is built from TRBV11-2 and TRBJ2-3; 10 bases map to TRBD2. The CDR3 extends over 18 amino acids. CDR1 is SGHAT, CDR2 FQNNGV, per germline. With 2 bases clipped from V and 0 bases from J, the junction kept 8 bases outside the gene matches.

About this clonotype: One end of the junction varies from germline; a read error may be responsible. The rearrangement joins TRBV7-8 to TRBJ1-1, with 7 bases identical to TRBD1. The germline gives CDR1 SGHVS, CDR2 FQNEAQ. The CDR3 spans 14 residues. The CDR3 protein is CASNLSGGWTEAFF. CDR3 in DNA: TGTGCCAGCAACTTATCAGGGGGTTGGACTGAAGCTTTCTTT.

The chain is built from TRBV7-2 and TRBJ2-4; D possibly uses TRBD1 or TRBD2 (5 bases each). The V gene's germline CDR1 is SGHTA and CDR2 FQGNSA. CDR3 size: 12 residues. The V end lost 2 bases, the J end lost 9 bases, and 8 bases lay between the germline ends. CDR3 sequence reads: CASSLSGAIQYF. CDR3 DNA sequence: TGTGCCAGCAGCTTATCCGGGGCCATTCAGTACTTC.

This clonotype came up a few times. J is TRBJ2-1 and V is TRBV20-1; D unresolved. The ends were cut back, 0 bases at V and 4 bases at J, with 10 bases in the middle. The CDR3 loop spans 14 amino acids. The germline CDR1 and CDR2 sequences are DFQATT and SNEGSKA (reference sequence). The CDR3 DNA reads TGCAGTGCTAGAGATTATTTCAGGTACAATGAGCAGTTCTTC. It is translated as CSARDYFRYNEQFF.

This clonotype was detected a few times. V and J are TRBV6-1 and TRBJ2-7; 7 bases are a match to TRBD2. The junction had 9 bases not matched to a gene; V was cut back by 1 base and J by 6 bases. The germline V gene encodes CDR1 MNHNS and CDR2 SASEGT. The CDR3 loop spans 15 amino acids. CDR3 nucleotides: TGTGCCAGCAGTGAAGAAGATAGTTGGGGGGGCGAGCAGTACTTC. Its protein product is CASSEEDSWGGEQYF.

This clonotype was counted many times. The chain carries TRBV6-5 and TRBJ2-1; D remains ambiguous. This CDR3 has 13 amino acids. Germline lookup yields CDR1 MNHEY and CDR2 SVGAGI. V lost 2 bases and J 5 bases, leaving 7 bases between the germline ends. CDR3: CASSYLGHNEQFF. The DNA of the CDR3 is TGTGCCAGCAGTTACCTCGGTCACAATGAGCAGTTCTTC.

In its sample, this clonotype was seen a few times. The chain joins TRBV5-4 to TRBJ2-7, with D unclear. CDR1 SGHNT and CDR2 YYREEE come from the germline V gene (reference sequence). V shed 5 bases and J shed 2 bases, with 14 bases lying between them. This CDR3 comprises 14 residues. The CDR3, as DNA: TGTGCCAGCAGTCGGACCCAAGGCGCCTACGAGCAGTACTTC. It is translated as CASSRTQGAYEQYF.

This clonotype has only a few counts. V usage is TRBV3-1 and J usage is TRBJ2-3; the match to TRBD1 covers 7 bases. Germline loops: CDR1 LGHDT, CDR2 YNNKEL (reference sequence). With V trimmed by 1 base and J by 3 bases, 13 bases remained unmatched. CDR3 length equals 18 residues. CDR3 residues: CASSQVPPDRIDTDTQYF. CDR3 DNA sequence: TGTGCCAGCAGCCAAGTTCCCCCGGACAGGATTGATACAGATACGCAGTATTTT.

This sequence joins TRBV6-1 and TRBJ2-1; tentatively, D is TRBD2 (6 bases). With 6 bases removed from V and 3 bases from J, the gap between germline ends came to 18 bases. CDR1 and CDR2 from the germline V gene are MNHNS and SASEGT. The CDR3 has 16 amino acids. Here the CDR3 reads CASRSTGTFIYNEQFF. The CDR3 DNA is TGTGCCAGCAGATCTACCGGGACTTTTATCTACAATGAGCAGTTCTTC.

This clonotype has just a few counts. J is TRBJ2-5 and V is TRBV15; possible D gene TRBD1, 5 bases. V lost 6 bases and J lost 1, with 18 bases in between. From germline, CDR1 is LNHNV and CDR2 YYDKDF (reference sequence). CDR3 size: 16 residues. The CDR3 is CATSRASQGGQETQYF. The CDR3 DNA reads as TGTGCCACCAGTCGAGCGTCGCAGGGTGGCCAAGAGACCCAGTACTTC.

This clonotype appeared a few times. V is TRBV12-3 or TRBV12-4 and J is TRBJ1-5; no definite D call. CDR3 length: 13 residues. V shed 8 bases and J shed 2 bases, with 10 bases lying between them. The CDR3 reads CASRPSGNQPQHF. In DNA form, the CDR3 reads TGTGCCAGCCGTCCGAGCGGCAATCAGCCCCAGCATTTT.

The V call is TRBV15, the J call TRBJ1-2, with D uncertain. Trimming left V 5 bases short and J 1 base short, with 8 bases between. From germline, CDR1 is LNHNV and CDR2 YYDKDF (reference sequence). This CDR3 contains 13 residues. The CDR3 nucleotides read TGTGCCACCAGCCCTACAGTTAACTATGGCTACACCTTC. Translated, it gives CATSPTVNYGYTF.

The CDR3 nucleotides read TGTGCCAGCAGTTACCCGCACAGGGTTGGGGCCAACGTCCTGACTTTC. This sequence encodes CASSYPHRVGANVLTF. The genes are TRBV6-2 or TRBV6-3 and TRBJ2-6; D may be TRBD1 (6 bases). The CDR3 is 16 amino acids. Germline V gene sequence: CDR1 MNHEY, CDR2 SVGEGT. V lost 2 bases, J lost 3 bases, and 11 bases lay in between.

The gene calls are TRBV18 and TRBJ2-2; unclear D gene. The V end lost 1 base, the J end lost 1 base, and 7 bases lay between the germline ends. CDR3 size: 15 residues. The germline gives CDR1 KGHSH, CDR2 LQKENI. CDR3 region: CASSPLVGNTGELFF. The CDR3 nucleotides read TGTGCCAGCTCACCACTCGTGGGGAACACCGGGGAGCTGTTTTTT.

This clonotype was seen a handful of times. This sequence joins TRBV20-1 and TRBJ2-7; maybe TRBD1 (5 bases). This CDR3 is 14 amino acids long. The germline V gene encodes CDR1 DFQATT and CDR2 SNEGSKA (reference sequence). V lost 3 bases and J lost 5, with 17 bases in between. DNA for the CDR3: TGCAGTGCTAGGGGGCAGGGTAATAGGGACGAGCAGTACTTC. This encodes CSARGQGNRDEQYF.

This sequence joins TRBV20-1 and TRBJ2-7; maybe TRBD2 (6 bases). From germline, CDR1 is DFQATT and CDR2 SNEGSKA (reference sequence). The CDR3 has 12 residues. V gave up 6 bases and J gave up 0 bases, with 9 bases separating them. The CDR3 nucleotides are TGCAGTGCCCCGACTAGCTCCTACGAGCAGTACTTC. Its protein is CSAPTSSYEQYF.

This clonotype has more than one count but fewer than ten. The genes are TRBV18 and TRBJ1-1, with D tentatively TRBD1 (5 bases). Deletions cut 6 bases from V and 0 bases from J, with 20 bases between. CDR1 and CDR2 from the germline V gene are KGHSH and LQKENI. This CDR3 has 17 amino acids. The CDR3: CASSLRDRGRMNTEAFF. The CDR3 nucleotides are TGTGCCAGCTCGCTCCGGGACCGCGGAAGGATGAACACTGAAGCTTTCTTT.

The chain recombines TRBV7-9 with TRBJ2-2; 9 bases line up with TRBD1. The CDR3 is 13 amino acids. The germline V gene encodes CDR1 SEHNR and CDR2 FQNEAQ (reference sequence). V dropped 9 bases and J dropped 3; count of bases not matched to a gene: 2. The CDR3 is CASDRGDTGELFF. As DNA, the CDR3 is TGTGCCAGTGACAGGGGGGACACCGGGGAGCTGTTTTTT.

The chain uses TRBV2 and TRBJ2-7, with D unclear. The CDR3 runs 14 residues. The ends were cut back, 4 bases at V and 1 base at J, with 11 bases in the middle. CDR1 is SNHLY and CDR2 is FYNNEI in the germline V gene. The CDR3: CASSGWAESYEQYF. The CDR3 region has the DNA TGTGCCAGCAGTGGGTGGGCGGAGTCCTACGAGCAGTACTTC.

In DNA form, the CDR3 reads TGTGCCAGCAGCCCGGATCAATATACGCAGTATTTT. It is translated as CASSPDQYTQYF. This chain uses TRBV9 with TRBJ2-3; no clear D. V was clipped by 4 bases and J by 7 bases, with 10 bases between them. Germline-derived CDR1 and CDR2 are SGDLS and YYNGEE. This CDR3 has 12 amino acids. Combining the CDR3 with reference TRBV9 and TRBJ2-3 gives the whole variable domain DSGVTQTPKHLITATGQRVTLRCSPRSGDLSVYWYQQSLDQGLQFLIQYYNGEERAKGNILERFSAQQFPDLHSELNLSSLELGDSALYFCASSPDQYTQYFGPGTRLTVL.